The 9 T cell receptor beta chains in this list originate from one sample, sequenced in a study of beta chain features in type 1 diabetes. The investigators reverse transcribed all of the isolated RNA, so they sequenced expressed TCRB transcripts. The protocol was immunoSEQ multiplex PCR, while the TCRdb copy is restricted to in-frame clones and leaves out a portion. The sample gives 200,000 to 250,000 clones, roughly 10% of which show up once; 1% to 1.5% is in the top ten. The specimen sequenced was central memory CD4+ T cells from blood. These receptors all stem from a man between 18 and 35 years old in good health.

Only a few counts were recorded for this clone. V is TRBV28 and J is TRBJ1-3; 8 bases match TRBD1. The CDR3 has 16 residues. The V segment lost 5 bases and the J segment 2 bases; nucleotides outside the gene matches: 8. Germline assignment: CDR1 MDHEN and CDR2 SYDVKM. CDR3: CASSQPKQGAGNTIYF. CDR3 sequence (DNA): TGTGCCAGCAGTCAGCCCAAACAGGGGGCTGGAAACACCATATATTTT.

As DNA, the CDR3 is TGTGCCAGCAGTTCTTTAAGGGGGGCGCAAATCAATGAGCAGTTCTTC. As protein: CASSSLRGAQINEQFF. This chain links TRBV27 with TRBJ2-1; D possibly uses TRBD1 or TRBD2 (6 bases each). The CDR3 has 16 amino acids. V was cut by 4 bases and J by 6 bases, with 19 bases left in between. Germline CDR1 and CDR2: MNHEY and SMNVEV (reference sequence).

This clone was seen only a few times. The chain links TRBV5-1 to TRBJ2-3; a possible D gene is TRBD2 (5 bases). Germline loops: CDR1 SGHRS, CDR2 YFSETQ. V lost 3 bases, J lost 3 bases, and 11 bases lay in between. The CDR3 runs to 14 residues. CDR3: CASSSTDLTDTQYF. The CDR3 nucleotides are TGCGCCAGCAGCTCTACGGACTTAACAGATACGCAGTATTTT.

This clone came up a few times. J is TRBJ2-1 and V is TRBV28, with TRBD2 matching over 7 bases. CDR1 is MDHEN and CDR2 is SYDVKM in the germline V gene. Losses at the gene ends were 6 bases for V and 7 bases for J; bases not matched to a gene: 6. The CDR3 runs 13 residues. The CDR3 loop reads CASRPTSINEQFF. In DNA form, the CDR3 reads TGTGCCAGCAGGCCGACTAGCATAAATGAGCAGTTCTTC.

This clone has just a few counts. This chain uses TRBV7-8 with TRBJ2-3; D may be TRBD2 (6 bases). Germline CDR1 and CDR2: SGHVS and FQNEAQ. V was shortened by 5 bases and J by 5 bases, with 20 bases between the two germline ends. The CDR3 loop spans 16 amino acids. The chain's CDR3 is CASSQISGTQGDTQYF. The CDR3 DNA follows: TGTGCCAGCAGCCAAATTTCCGGGACTCAGGGAGATACGCAGTATTTT. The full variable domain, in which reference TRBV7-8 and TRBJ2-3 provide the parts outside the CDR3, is GAGVSQSPRYKVAKRGQDVALRCDPISGHVSLFWYQQALGQGPEFLTYFQNEAQLDKSGLPSDRFFAERPEGSVSTLKIQRTQQEDSAVYLCASSQISGTQGDTQYFGPGTRLTVL.

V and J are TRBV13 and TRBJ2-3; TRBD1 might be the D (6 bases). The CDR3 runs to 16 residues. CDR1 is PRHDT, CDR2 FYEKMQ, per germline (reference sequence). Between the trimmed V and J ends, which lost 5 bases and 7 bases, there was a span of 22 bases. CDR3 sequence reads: CASSTQGRGVSNTQYF. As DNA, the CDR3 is TGTGCCAGCAGCACCCAGGGGCGCGGAGTCTCTAATACGCAGTATTTT.

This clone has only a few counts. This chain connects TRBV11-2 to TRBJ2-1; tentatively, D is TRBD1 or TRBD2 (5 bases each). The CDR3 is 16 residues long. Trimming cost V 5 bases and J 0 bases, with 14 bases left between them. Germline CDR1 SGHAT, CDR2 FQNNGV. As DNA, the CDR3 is TGTGCCAGCAGCAGAGGGACGAGACTCTCCTACAATGAGCAGTTCTTC. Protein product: CASSRGTRLSYNEQFF. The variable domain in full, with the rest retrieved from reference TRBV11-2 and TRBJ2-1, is EAGVAQSPRYKIIEKRQSVAFWCNPISGHATLYWYQQILGQGPKLLIQFQNNGVVDDSQLPKDRFSAERLKGVDSTLKIQPAKLEDSAVYLCASSRGTRLSYNEQFFGPGTRLTVL.

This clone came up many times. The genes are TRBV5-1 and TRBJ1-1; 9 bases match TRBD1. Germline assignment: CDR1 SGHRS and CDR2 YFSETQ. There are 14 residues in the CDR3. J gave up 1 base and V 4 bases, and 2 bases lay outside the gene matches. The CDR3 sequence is CASSTQGANTEAFF. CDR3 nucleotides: TGCGCCAGCAGCACACAGGGGGCGAACACTGAAGCTTTCTTT.

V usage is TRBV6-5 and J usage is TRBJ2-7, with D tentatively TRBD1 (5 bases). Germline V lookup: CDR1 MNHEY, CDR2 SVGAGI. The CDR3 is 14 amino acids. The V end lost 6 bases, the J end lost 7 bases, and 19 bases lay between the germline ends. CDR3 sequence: CASSPGRVRGEQYF. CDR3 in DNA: TGTGCCAGCAGCCCGGGCAGGGTTCGTGGGGAGCAGTACTTC.